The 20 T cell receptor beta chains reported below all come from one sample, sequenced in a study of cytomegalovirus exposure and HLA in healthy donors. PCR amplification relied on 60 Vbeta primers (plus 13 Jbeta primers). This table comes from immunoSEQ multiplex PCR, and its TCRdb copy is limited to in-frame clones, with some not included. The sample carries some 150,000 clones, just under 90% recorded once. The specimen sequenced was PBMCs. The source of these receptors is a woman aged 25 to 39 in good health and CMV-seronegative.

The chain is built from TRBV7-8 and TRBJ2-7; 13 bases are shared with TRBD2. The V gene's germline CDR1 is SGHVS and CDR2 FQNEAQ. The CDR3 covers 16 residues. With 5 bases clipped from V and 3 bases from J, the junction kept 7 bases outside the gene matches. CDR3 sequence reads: CASSIGLAGADYEQYF. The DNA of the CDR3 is TGTGCCAGCAGCATCGGACTAGCGGGGGCGGACTACGAGCAGTACTTC.

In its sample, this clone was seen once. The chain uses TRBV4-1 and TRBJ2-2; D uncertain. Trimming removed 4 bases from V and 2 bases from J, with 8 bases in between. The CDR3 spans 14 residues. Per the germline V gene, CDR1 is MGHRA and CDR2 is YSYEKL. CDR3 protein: CASSPTKNTGELFF. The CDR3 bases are TGCGCCAGCAGCCCCACTAAAAACACCGGGGAGCTGTTTTTT.

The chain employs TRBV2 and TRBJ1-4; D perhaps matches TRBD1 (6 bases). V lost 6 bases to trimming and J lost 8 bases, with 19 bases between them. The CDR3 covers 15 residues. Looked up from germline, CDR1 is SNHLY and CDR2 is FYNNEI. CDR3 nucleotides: TGTGCCAGCAGCGAGGCGGGGGCGCAGGGCGAAAAACTGTTTTTT. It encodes CASSEAGAQGEKLFF.

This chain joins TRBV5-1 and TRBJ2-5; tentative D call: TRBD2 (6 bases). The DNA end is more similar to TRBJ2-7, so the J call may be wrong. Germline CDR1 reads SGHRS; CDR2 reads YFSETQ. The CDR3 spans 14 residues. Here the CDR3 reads CASSIDSGFYEQYF. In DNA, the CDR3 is TGCGCCAGCAGCATCGACAGCGGGTTCTACGAGCAGTACTTC.

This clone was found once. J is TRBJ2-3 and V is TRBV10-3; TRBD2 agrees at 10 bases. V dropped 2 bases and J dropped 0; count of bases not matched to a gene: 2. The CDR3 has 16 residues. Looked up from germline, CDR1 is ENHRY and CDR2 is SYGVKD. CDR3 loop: CAISEGTSASTDTQYF. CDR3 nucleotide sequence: TGTGCCATCAGTGAGGGGACTAGCGCAAGCACAGATACGCAGTATTTT.

The CDR3 loop is CASSSDTRLTLHF. The DNA for the CDR3 is TGTGCCAGCAGCTCGGACACCCGTCTAACCCTCCACTTT. The gene calls are TRBV7-2 and TRBJ1-6; TRBD1 might be the D (5 bases). The CDR3 loop spans 13 amino acids. CDR1 is SGHTA, CDR2 FQGNSA, per germline. V was shortened by 4 bases and J by 14 bases, with 15 bases between the two germline ends.

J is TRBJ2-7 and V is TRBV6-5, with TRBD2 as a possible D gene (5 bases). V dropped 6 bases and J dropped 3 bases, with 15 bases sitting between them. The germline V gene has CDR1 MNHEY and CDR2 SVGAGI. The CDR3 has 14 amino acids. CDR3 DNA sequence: TGTGCCAGCAGCGATTCTGGAAGCGGCTACGAGCAGTACTTC. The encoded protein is CASSDSGSGYEQYF.

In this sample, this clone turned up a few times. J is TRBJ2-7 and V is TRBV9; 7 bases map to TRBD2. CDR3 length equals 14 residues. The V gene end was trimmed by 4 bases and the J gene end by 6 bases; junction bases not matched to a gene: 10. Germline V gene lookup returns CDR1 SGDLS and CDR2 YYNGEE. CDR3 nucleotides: TGTGCCAGCAGCCAAGCGGGGAAGTGGGGCGAGCAGTACTTC. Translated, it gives CASSQAGKWGEQYF.

Here the CDR3 reads CASSLNAGVNTGELFF. The CDR3 DNA is TGTGCCAGCAGCTTGAATGCAGGGGTAAACACCGGGGAGCTGTTTTTT. The chain links TRBV5-4 to TRBJ2-2; a possible D gene is TRBD1 (6 bases). CDR1 SGHNT and CDR2 YYREEE come from the germline V gene (reference sequence). CDR3 size: 16 residues. V shed 1 base and J shed 2 bases, with 12 bases lying between them.

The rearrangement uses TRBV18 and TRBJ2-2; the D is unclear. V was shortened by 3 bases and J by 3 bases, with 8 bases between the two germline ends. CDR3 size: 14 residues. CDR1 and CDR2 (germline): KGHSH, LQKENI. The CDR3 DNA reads TGTGCCAGCTCACCCGGCGGCGACACCGGGGAGCTGTTTTTT. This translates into CASSPGGDTGELFF.

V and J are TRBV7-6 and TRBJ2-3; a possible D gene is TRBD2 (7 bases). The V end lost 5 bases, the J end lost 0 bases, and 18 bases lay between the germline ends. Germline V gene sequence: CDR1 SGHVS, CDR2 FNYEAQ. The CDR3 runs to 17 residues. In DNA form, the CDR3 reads TGTGCCAGCAGCCCGTATTCGGGGGGCTCGAGCACAGATACGCAGTATTTT. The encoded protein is CASSPYSGGSSTDTQYF.

This CDR3 is CASSGRPGLAAKIPYNEQFF. Here the CDR3 DNA reads TGCGCCAGCAGCGGACGTCCGGGACTAGCGGCGAAGATCCCTTACAATGAGCAGTTCTTC. This chain uses TRBV4-1 with TRBJ2-1, with TRBD2 identical over 11 bases. Unmatched junction bases numbered 19, after V lost 5 bases and J lost 4 bases. Germline CDR1 MGHRA, CDR2 YSYEKL. The length of the CDR3 is 20 residues.

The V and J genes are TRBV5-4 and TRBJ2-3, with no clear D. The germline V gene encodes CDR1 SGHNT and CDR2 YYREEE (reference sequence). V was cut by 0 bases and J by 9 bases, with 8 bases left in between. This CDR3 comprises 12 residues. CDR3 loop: CASSLDYSTQYF. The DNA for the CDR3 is TGTGCCAGCAGCTTGGACTATTCGACGCAGTATTTT.

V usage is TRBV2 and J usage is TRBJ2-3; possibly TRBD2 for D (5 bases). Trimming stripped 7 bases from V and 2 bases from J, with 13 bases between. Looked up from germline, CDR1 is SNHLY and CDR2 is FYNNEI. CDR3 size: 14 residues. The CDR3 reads CASNLRVDTDTQYF. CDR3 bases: TGTGCCAGCAACCTGAGGGTGGACACAGATACGCAGTATTTT.

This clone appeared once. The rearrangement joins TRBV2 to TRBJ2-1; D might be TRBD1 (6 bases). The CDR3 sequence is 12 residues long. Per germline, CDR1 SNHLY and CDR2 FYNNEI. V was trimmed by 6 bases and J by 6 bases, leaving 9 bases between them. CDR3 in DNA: TGTGCCAGCAGCGGACAGTTCAATGAGCAGTTCTTC. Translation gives CASSGQFNEQFF.

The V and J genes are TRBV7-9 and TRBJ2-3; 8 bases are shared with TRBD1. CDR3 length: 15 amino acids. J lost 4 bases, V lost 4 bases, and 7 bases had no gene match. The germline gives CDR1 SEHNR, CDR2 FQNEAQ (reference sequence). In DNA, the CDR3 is TGTGCCAGCAGCTCTCAGGGGGCTTGGGCAGATACGCAGTATTTT. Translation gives CASSSQGAWADTQYF.

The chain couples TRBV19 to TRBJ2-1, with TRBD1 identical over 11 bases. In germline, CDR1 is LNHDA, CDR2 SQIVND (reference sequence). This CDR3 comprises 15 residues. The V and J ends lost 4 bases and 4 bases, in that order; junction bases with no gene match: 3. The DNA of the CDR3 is TGTGCCAGTAGTAAAAGGGACAGGGGGTACAATGAGCAGTTCTTC. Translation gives CASSKRDRGYNEQFF.

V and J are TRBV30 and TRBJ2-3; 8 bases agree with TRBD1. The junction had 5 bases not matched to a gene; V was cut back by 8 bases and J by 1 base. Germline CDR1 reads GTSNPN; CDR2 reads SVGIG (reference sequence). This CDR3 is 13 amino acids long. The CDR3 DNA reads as TGTGCCCTCGGACAGGGTCGCACAGATACGCAGTATTTT. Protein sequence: CALGQGRTDTQYF.

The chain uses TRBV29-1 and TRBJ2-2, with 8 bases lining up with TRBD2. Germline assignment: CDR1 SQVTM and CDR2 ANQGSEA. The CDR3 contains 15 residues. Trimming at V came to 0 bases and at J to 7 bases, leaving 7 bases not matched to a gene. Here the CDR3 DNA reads TGCAGCGTTGAAGATCGGGTTAGCGGGGACGGGGAGCTGTTTTTT. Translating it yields CSVEDRVSGDGELFF.

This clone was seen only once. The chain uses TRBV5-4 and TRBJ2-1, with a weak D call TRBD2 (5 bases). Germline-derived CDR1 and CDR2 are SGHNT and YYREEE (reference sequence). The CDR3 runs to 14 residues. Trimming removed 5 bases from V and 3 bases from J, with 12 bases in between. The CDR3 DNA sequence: TGTGCCAGCAGACTAGACCTCCTCTACAATGAGCAGTTCTTC. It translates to CASRLDLLYNEQFF.